What follows describes a single T cell receptor beta chain. Its target is unknown. These data come from a study of T cell responses to AZD1222 COVID-19 vaccine. CDR1 and CDR2 (germline): SGHKS, YYEKEE (reference sequence). The CDR3 spans 16 residues. V lost 0 bases and J 2 bases, leaving 9 bases between the germline ends. Second-dose intervals of approximately 4 or approximately 12 weeks were pooled. Broader study findings: All repertoire sampling was performed exclusively after the peak T cell response. In a largely white British group with more females than males, clonal diversity was possibly underestimated.

Generated by immunoSEQ multiplex PCR, the TCRdb table keeps only in-frame clones and is missing some. The sample includes fewer than 150,000 clones, around 90% seen only once; the top ten take roughly 5.2%. This specimen consisted of peripheral blood, obtained 28 days after the second AZD1222 dose. The V gene is TRBV5-5, the J gene TRBJ2-6, with D hard to call. The clonotype was recovered from an adult who received the AZD1222 COVID-19 vaccine. The CDR3 DNA sequence: TGTGCCAGCAGCTTGGGTATGGGCGCTGGGGCCAACGTCCTGACTTTC. Translating it yields CASSLGMGAGANVLTF.